This TCR beta chain was retrieved from a study of blood T cell repertoires in COVID-19. As for the study in general: The United States, Italy and Spain provided the acute and convalescent COVID-19 samples. The analysed material was cDNA or gDNA that came from T cells, B-cell-depleted T cells, or PBMCs.

Authors' data handling: Nucleated cell counts were estimated from reference gene primer amplification. Data came from immunoSEQ multiplex PCR; TCRdb stores just in-frame clones and leaves some out. V and J calls and clone size follow that table, whereas D and trimming were derived from the DNA. The table records 100,000 to 150,000 clones, 92% of them present only once. Patients from Seattle were sampled longitudinally, starting during active infection. CDR3 length: 13 residues. V dropped 5 bases and J dropped 9; count of bases not matched to a gene: 4. Per the germline V gene, CDR1 is SGHTA and CDR2 is FQGNSA.

The sequence was obtained from a man between 45 and 60 years old with COVID-19, enrolled during active disease. Sequencing was performed on peripheral blood. This chain joins TRBV7-2 and TRBJ2-3; 11 nucleotides align to TRBD2. The CDR3 loop is CASSVLAGGTQYF. For the CDR3, the DNA is TGTGCCAGCAGCGTCCTAGCGGGAGGCACGCAGTATTTT.